The 5 T cell receptor beta chains below all came from one sample that was sequenced in a study of cytomegalovirus exposure and HLA in healthy donors. Produced via immunoSEQ multiplex PCR; TCRdb's table is partial and in-frame only. The repertoire holds 90,000 to 110,000 clones, with about nine tenths as singletons. The sequencing input was PBMCs. The receptors were sampled from a woman under 30 in good health and CMV-seronegative.

This chain connects TRBV7-2 to TRBJ1-1; TRBD1 aligns across 7 bases. The trim removed 5 bases at V and 1 base at J, leaving 7 bases unmatched. Germline values: CDR1 SGHTA, CDR2 FQGNSA. The CDR3 is made up of 15 amino acids. CDR3 coding DNA: TGTGCCAGCAGCCTAAAGACAGGGAGGAACACTGAAGCTTTCTTT. Protein: CASSLKTGRNTEAFF. The variable domain in full, completed from reference TRBV7-2 and TRBJ1-1, reads GAGVSQSPSNKVTEKGKDVELRCDPISGHTALYWYRQSLGQGLEFLIYFQGNSAPDKSGLPSDRFSAERTGGSVSTLTIQRTQQEDSAVYLCASSLKTGRNTEAFFGQGTRLTVV.

This clone was detected only once. The rearrangement links TRBV5-1 to TRBJ1-2, with a tentative D call TRBD1 (5 bases). Germline V lookup: CDR1 SGHRS, CDR2 YFSETQ. V was pared by 6 bases and J by 5 bases, with 14 bases between. The CDR3 sequence is 13 residues long. Here the CDR3 DNA reads TGCGCCAGCACGGGGGAAGTTGGATATGGCTACACCTTC. Residues: CASTGEVGYGYTF.

The rearrangement links TRBV11-2 to TRBJ2-7; D unclear. This CDR3 is built from 11 residues. Germline lookup yields CDR1 SGHAT and CDR2 FQNNGV. The V end was cut by 1 base, the J end by 9 bases, with 7 bases between. The CDR3 coding sequence is TGTGCCAGCAGCTTAGTCGCGTTGCAGTACTTC. Protein product: CASSLVALQYF.

The chain recombines TRBV7-9 with TRBJ2-2, with 10 bases aligning to TRBD1. Looked up from germline, CDR1 is SEHNR and CDR2 is FQNEAQ (reference sequence). J was trimmed by 5 bases and V by 6 bases; bases with no gene match: 9. The CDR3 consists of 16 residues. Here the CDR3 reads CASRTSGTGVTGELFF. In DNA form, the CDR3 reads TGTGCCAGCAGAACCTCCGGGACAGGGGTTACCGGGGAGCTGTTTTTT.

The V call is TRBV21-1, the J call TRBJ2-7; TRBD2 is taken as the D call from the table, unchecked against the DNA. TRBV21-1 is annotated as a pseudogene. This CDR3 region has 16 residues. CDR3: CASSKCGGKGGYEQYF. DNA for the CDR3: TGTGCCAGCAGCAAATGCGGAGGTAAGGGTGGTTACGAGCAGTACTTC.